What follows describes a single T cell receptor beta chain. Its antigen is as yet unknown. Profiled with immunoSEQ multiplex PCR; TCRdb holds only in-frame clones, not every one. Altogether over 100,000 clones are present, 88% being singletons, with the ten largest covering more than 10%. The sample originates from a study of T cell responses to AZD1222 COVID-19 vaccine. Study-level points and caveats: Spike regions recognized by vaccine-associated CD4 TCRs spanned the protein, led by 160-218 and 743-854. Among the donors, most were white British and more were female, and clonal diversity was possibly underestimated. Repertoires were sampled only after the peak T cell response. After two AZD1222 doses, spike-specific TCR breadth and depth rose versus day 0.

Per the germline V gene, CDR1 is KGHSH and CDR2 is LQKENI. Trimming removed 3 bases at V and 2 bases at J, with 4 bases between. The CDR3 sequence is 12 residues long. The input for sequencing was peripheral blood, taken on day 0 of MenACWY control vaccination. This chain uses TRBV18 with TRBJ2-5; D unclear. This TCR derives from an adult in good health. The CDR3 region is CASSPSQETQYF. CDR3 coding DNA: TGTGCCAGCTCACCTTCACAAGAGACCCAGTACTTC.